These 28 T cell receptor beta chains were all obtained from the same sample, sequenced in a study of blood T cell repertoires in COVID-19. TCRdb keeps only in-frame clones here, not all; method: immunoSEQ multiplex PCR. The table records about 120,000 clones, 60% to 85% of them present only once. Material: peripheral blood. The receptors shown here come from a man in his sixties or seventies with acute or convalescent COVID-19.

The V and J genes are TRBV7-8 and TRBJ2-1; 8 nucleotides match TRBD2. Trimming removed 2 bases from V and 6 bases from J; junction bases left unmatched: 3. The CDR3 runs 14 residues. Germline lookup yields CDR1 SGHVS and CDR2 FQNEAQ. The CDR3 DNA reads as TGTGCCAGCAGCTTATCCGGGACTAGCAATGAGCAGTTCTTC. Encoded protein: CASSLSGTSNEQFF.

V is TRBV5-1 and J is TRBJ2-1; 11 bases align to TRBD2. Germline CDR1 reads SGHRS; CDR2 reads YFSETQ. This CDR3 has 15 amino acids. Trimming cost V 0 bases and J 6 bases; bases outside gene matches: 2. The CDR3 DNA sequence: TGCGCCAGCAGCTTGGATCTAGCGGGAGGCAATGAGCAGTTCTTC. This sequence encodes CASSLDLAGGNEQFF.

In its sample, this clone was seen a few times. This chain links TRBV11-3 with TRBJ1-3, with TRBD1 identical over 10 bases. From germline, CDR1 is SGHNT and CDR2 YENEEA. The CDR3 contains 16 residues. Trimming at V came to 1 base and at J to 2 bases, leaving 2 bases not matched to a gene. The CDR3 DNA is TGTGCCAGCAGCTTAGGAGGGACAGGGGCTGGAAACACCATATATTTT. Its protein product is CASSLGGTGAGNTIYF.

Concerning this clone itself: A junction end diverges from the germline sequence, so it may reflect a read error. The chain uses TRBV7-9 and TRBJ1-1; D gene unclear. The length of the CDR3 is 12 residues. Germline-derived CDR1 and CDR2 are SEHNR and FQNEAQ (reference sequence). CDR3 sequence: CASSLDSTDAFF. CDR3 DNA sequence: TGTGCCAGCAGCTTAGACAGTACTGACGCTTTCTTT.

This chain joins TRBV9 and TRBJ2-7; 9 nucleotides align to TRBD1. Per the germline V gene, CDR1 is SGDLS and CDR2 is YYNGEE. V shed 3 bases, J shed 4 bases, and the junction held 5 bases outside the gene matches. This CDR3 comprises 14 residues. The DNA of the CDR3 is TGTGCCAGCAGCGCGGGACAGGGTGTATACGAGCAGTACTTC. It specifies CASSAGQGVYEQYF.

The CDR3 is CASSRGTGEGGYTF. Here the CDR3 DNA reads TGTGCCAGCTCACGGGGGACAGGGGAAGGCGGCTACACCTTC. This sequence joins TRBV18 and TRBJ1-2; TRBD1 matches 10 bases. Germline-derived CDR1 and CDR2 are KGHSH and LQKENI. J was trimmed by 8 bases and V by 4 bases; bases with no gene match: 7. The CDR3 length is 14 residues.

This clone was found a few times. This rearrangement joins TRBV19 to TRBJ1-5; TRBD1 might be the D (5 bases). V lost 10 bases, J lost 4 bases, and 26 bases lay in between. The germline gives CDR1 LNHDA, CDR2 SQIVND (reference sequence). The CDR3 contains 17 residues. DNA of the CDR3: TGTGCCACCTCATTAGGGGTTGGCCACCCGACGAATCAGCCCCAGCATTTT. Translated: CATSLGVGHPTNQPQHF.

V usage is TRBV6-5 and J usage is TRBJ1-3; D may be TRBD1 (5 bases). Germline V CDR1 and CDR2: MNHEY, SVGAGI. CDR3 size: 15 residues. V shed 7 bases and J shed 0 bases, with 13 bases lying between them. The CDR3 reads CASTPGGFSGNTIYF. The CDR3 DNA follows: TGTGCCAGCACCCCTGGGGGGTTCTCTGGAAACACCATATATTTT.

The count of this clone is one. The rearrangement links TRBV13 to TRBJ2-3; TRBD1 matches at 7 bases. CDR1 is PRHDT, CDR2 FYEKMQ, per germline (reference sequence). This CDR3 spans 16 amino acids. With V trimmed by 5 bases and J by 4 bases, 12 bases remained unmatched. CDR3 in amino acids: CASSTRHRGYPDTQYF. As DNA, the CDR3 is TGTGCCAGCAGCACCCGCCACAGGGGTTACCCAGATACGCAGTATTTT.

The chain carries TRBV2 and TRBJ1-1; 8 nucleotides agree with TRBD1. The V segment lost 5 bases and the J segment 1 base; nucleotides outside the gene matches: 3. The CDR3 loop spans 14 amino acids. CDR1 is SNHLY, CDR2 FYNNEI, per germline. The chain's CDR3 is CASSFDRGNTEAFF. DNA for the CDR3: TGTGCCAGCAGTTTTGACAGGGGGAACACTGAAGCTTTCTTT.

V is TRBV3-1 (or the pseudogene TRBV3-2) and J is TRBJ2-1; 8 bases are a match to TRBD1. The CDR3 has 18 amino acids. V lost 4 bases, J lost 6 bases, and 17 bases stayed unmatched. Germline V gene data show CDR1 as LGHDT and CDR2 as YNNKEL (reference sequence). The DNA of the CDR3 is TGTGCCAGCAGCCCCCGTTCCAGGGGGCATGGGACGCCCAATGAGCAGTTCTTC. This gives the protein CASSPRSRGHGTPNEQFF.

The chain carries TRBV7-2 and TRBJ2-7; 8 nucleotides agree with TRBD1. The CDR3 runs 14 residues. CDR1 and CDR2 from the germline V gene are SGHTA and FQGNSA. Trimming removed 8 bases from V and 5 bases from J; junction bases left unmatched: 11. The CDR3 DNA follows: TGTGCCAGCGGACGAGGACAGGGTAGAAACGAGCAGTACTTC. Protein product: CASGRGQGRNEQYF.

The CDR3 bases are TGCAGTGCTAGTACAGACCCCTACAATGAGCAGTTCTTC. The encoded protein is CSASTDPYNEQFF. The chain combines TRBV20-1 with TRBJ2-1; D is unclear. This CDR3 is built from 13 residues. Germline CDR1 is DFQATT and CDR2 is SNEGSKA (reference sequence). V was trimmed by 3 bases and J by 2 bases, leaving 8 bases between them.

The rearrangement joins TRBV7-8 to TRBJ1-2; 9 bases fit TRBD1. This CDR3 has 15 residues. Looked up from germline, CDR1 is SGHVS and CDR2 is FQNEAQ. With V trimmed by 5 bases and J by 3 bases, 7 bases remained unmatched. The CDR3 region is CASSPGQGPYYGYTF. The CDR3 coding sequence is TGTGCCAGCAGCCCGGGACAGGGACCTTACTATGGCTACACCTTC.

The sample holds one count of this clone. The J gene is TRBJ1-1, the V gene TRBV18, with 9 bases fitting TRBD1. From germline, CDR1 is KGHSH and CDR2 LQKENI. V lost 6 bases, J lost 4 bases, and 3 bases stayed unmatched. The CDR3 runs 13 residues. The CDR3 spells CASSPDRGTEAFF. The DNA for the CDR3 is TGTGCCAGCTCCCCGGACAGGGGCACTGAAGCTTTCTTT.

The gene calls are TRBV12-5 and TRBJ1-5; a weak D match, TRBD1 (5 bases). Looked up from germline, CDR1 is LGHNT and CDR2 is FRNRAP. V lost 7 bases, J lost 4 bases, and 14 bases lay in between. CDR3 size: 14 residues. CDR3 nucleotide sequence: TGTGCTAGTGCCCAAAGACAGTTTAATCAGCCCCAGCATTTT. Translating it yields CASAQRQFNQPQHF.

This chain links TRBV11-2 with TRBJ2-7, with D hard to call. This CDR3 is 14 amino acids long. The germline V and J ends were trimmed by 0 bases and 1 base, with 7 bases remaining between them. Germline V lookup: CDR1 SGHAT, CDR2 FQNNGV. The CDR3 here is CASSLDPSSYEQYF. In nucleotides, the CDR3 is TGTGCCAGCAGCTTAGATCCCAGTTCCTACGAGCAGTACTTC.

The rearrangement uses TRBV3-1 (or the pseudogene TRBV3-2) and TRBJ2-1; D might be TRBD2 (6 bases). V was pared by 3 bases and J by 7 bases, with 16 bases between. Germline CDR1 is LGHDT and CDR2 is YNNKEL (reference sequence). This CDR3 spans 15 amino acids. DNA for the CDR3: TGTGCCAGCAGCCATGCGGGGATGGGGCGGAATGAGCAGTTCTTC. The encoded protein is CASSHAGMGRNEQFF.

This chain joins TRBV5-1 and TRBJ1-4; possibly TRBD1 for D (5 bases). This CDR3 comprises 16 residues. V was pared by 1 base and J by 7 bases, with 17 bases between. The germline CDR1 and CDR2 sequences are SGHRS and YFSETQ. The CDR3 nucleotides read TGCGCCAGCAGCTTGACGGACCCCGGAGGGGTTGAAAAACTGTTTTTT. The encoded protein is CASSLTDPGGVEKLFF.

The chain has TRBV27 and TRBJ1-2; TRBD1 might be the D (5 bases). Looked up from germline, CDR1 is MNHEY and CDR2 is SMNVEV (reference sequence). This CDR3 region has 11 residues. Trimming shortened V by 8 bases and J by 4 bases, and 8 bases separated the two germline ends. The CDR3 DNA reads as TGTGCCAGCGGGGGGACCTATGGCTACACCTTC. Its protein product is CASGGTYGYTF.

This clone was recorded a few times. This chain joins TRBV7-2 and TRBJ2-3; D not resolved. Germline V gene sequence: CDR1 SGHTA, CDR2 FQGNSA. The CDR3 is 13 residues long. V shed 3 bases and J shed 4 bases, with 8 bases lying between them. The CDR3, as DNA: TGTGCCAGCAGCTTCGCTCTAGCAGATACGCAGTATTTT. This codes for CASSFALADTQYF.

The CDR3 reads CASSPSRVNEQYF. The CDR3, as DNA: TGTGCCAGCTCACCGTCCAGGGTGAACGAGCAGTACTTC. V and J are TRBV18 and TRBJ2-7; TRBD1 is a possible D gene (5 bases). Germline V gene sequence: CDR1 KGHSH, CDR2 LQKENI. The CDR3 consists of 13 residues. Trimming removed 3 bases at V and 5 bases at J, with 11 bases between. Filled out from reference TRBV18 and TRBJ2-7, the complete variable domain reads NAGVMQNPRHLVRRRGQEARLRCSPMKGHSHVYWYRQLPEEGLKFMVYLQKENIIDESGMPKERFSAEFPKEGPSILRIQQVVRGDSAAYFCASSPSRVNEQYFGPGTRLTVT.

The CDR3 spells CASSSSGDGEQFF. The CDR3 DNA reads TGTGCCAGCAGCTCAAGCGGGGACGGTGAGCAGTTCTTC. This chain links TRBV11-3 with TRBJ2-1, with 7 positions matching TRBD2. From germline, CDR1 is SGHNT and CDR2 YENEEA. The CDR3 loop spans 13 amino acids. The V gene end was trimmed by 4 bases and the J gene end by 9 bases; junction bases not matched to a gene: 6.

This chain links TRBV7-2 with TRBJ1-4; D is unresolved. The V end lost 6 bases, the J end lost 0 bases, and 8 bases lay between the germline ends. The CDR3 has 14 residues. The germline V gene has CDR1 SGHTA and CDR2 FQGNSA. CDR3 coding DNA: TGTGCCAGCAGTATCAGTGCAACTAATGAAAAACTGTTTTTT. It is translated as CASSISATNEKLFF.

As to this clone: A read error may account for a junction end that differs from germline. This sequence joins TRBV7-7 and TRBJ2-7; the D gene is possibly TRBD2 (5 bases). CDR1 is SSHAT, CDR2 FNYEAQ, per germline (reference sequence). CDR3 length: 15 residues. CDR3 amino acids: CASSLGTGSSYEQYF. As DNA, the CDR3 is TGTGCTAGCAGCTTAGGAACGGGAAGCTCCTACGAGCAGTACTTC. Complete variable domain (other parts from reference TRBV7-7 and TRBJ2-7): GAGVSQSPRYKVTKRGQDVTLRCDPISSHATLYWYQQALGQGPEFLTYFNYEAQPDKSGLPSDRFSAERPEGSISTLTIQRTEQRDSAMYRCASSLGTGSSYEQYFGPGTRLTVT.

This clone appeared a few times. CDR3 coding DNA: TGTGCCAGTAGTAACCTAGACAGGACTTATAATGAAAAACTGTTTTTT. Its protein is CASSNLDRTYNEKLFF. The V call is TRBV19, the J call TRBJ1-4; TRBD1 is a possible D gene (6 bases). The CDR3 extends over 16 amino acids. Between the trimmed V and J ends, which lost 4 bases and 4 bases, there was a span of 16 bases. Germline V lookup: CDR1 LNHDA, CDR2 SQIVND (reference sequence).

The gene calls are TRBV6-4 and TRBJ1-2, with D uncertain. V was cut by 5 bases and J by 7 bases, with 11 bases left in between. This CDR3 has 12 amino acids. Per germline, CDR1 MRHNA and CDR2 SNTAGT. The DNA for the CDR3 is TGTGCCAGCAGTTACAGACACTGTGGCTACACCTTC. Protein: CASSYRHCGYTF.

The chain carries TRBV5-4 and TRBJ2-2; no clear D. The CDR3 runs 14 residues. CDR1 is SGHNT, CDR2 YYREEE, per germline (reference sequence). V gave up 4 bases and J gave up 4 bases, with 11 bases separating them. The CDR3, as DNA: TGTGCCAGCAGCCGGCAACAGTCCACCGGGGAGCTGTTTTTT. Protein product: CASSRQQSTGELFF. The full variable domain, in which reference TRBV5-4 and TRBJ2-2 provide the parts outside the CDR3, is ETGVTQSPTHLIKTRGQQVTLRCSSQSGHNTVSWYQQALGQGPQFIFQYYREEENGRGNFPPRFSGLQFPNYSSELNVNALELDDSALYLCASSRQQSTGELFFGEGSRLTVL.